These T cell receptor beta chains were read from a single sample in a study of CD8 T cells in Susac syndrome. TCRdb re-derived calls from the immunoSEQ multiplex PCR reads in MiXCR, one entry per CDR3 protein. The data contain some 450,000 distinct CDR3 sequences, more than 80% of them singletons. The sequencing input was CD8+ T cells from PBMCs. Every receptor here comes from a human donor with multiple sclerosis. Both conserved end residues are part of each CDR3. A D gene is named only where the DNA matches it firmly. Expanded clones get a size class; other rows say once, few or many, or leave the size out.

v_gene,j_gene,d_gene,abundance,CDR3nt,CDR3aa
TRBV25-1,TRBJ2-3,TRBD1,.,TGTGCCAGCAGTGAATATTTTCGGGGACAGAGTTCGGATACGCAGTATTTT,CASSEYFRGQSSDTQYF
TRBV30,TRBJ2-7,TRBD2,.,TGTGCCTGGTGTTCCGGGACTAGCGTCGAGCAGTACTTC,CAWCSGTSVEQYF
TRBV4-1,TRBJ2-1,TRBD2,.,TGCGCCAGCAGCCAAGAAAGCGGGGGCTTAGATGAGCAGTTCTTC,CASSQESGGLDEQFF
TRBV15,TRBJ1-2,.,.,TGTGCCACCAGCGGGACAAGCTCCTATGGCTACACCTTC,CATSGTSSYGYTF
TRBV30,TRBJ1-1,.,few,TGTGCCTGGAGTGTCGGGCAGGGGAACACTGAAGCTTTCTTT,CAWSVGQGNTEAFF
TRBV3-1,TRBJ2-3,TRBD2,.,TGTGCCAGCAGCCAAGCAGCGGGAGGACTCACAGATACGCAGTATTTT,CASSQAAGGLTDTQYF
TRBV28,TRBJ2-5,TRBD1,.,TGTGCCAGCAGTTTTACGGGACAGGTTACCCAGTACTTC,CASSFTGQVTQYF
TRBV2,TRBJ2-2,.,.,TGTGCCAGCAGTCACTTCCCTAGGGCGACCGAGGAAACCGGGGAGCTGTTTTTT,CASSHFPRATEETGELFF
TRBV6-5,TRBJ2-5,.,few,TGTGCCAGCAGTTACCAAAAAGGACAGCAAGAGACCCAGTACTTC,CASSYQKGQQETQYF
TRBV20-1,TRBJ1-2,TRBD1,.,TGCAGTGCCAGGCCCCGGACAGGTTATGGCTACACCTTC,CSARPRTGYGYTF
TRBV12-3/TRBV12-4,TRBJ1-1,TRBD1,.,TGTGCCAGCAGCTGGGGACAGAGAGCTTTCTTT,CASSWGQRAFF
TRBV11-2,TRBJ1-2,TRBD1,.,TGTGCCAGCAGCTTCCCCGGGACAGACTATGGCTACACCTTC,CASSFPGTDYGYTF
TRBV3-1,TRBJ1-5,.,.,TGTGCCAGCAGCCAAGGTCGACAGAGCAATCAGCCCCAGCATTTT,CASSQGRQSNQPQHF
TRBV20-1,TRBJ2-7,.,.,TGCAGTGCTGGAGAAACAGAGTACGAGCAGTACTTC,CSAGETEYEQYF
TRBV4-1,TRBJ1-3,.,.,TGCGCCAGCAGCCAAGATTGGGGAACCACTGGAAACACCATATATTTT,CASSQDWGTTGNTIYF
TRBV20-1,TRBJ2-1,TRBD2,.,TGCAGTGCCACGGGACTAGCGGGATACTCCTCCTACAATGAGCAGTTCTTC,CSATGLAGYSSYNEQFF